Below are 12 T cell receptor beta chains sequenced from a single sample in a study of blood T cell repertoires in COVID-19. Sequenced by immunoSEQ multiplex PCR; TCRdb stores in-frame clones only, minus some. In the table there are about 290,000 clones, over 85% of which are singletons. Sequencing used peripheral blood. These TCRs come from a woman between 25 and 40 years old with COVID-19, enrolled during active disease.

V is TRBV7-9 and J is TRBJ1-3; D gene uncertain. The germline CDR1 and CDR2 sequences are SEHNR and FQNEAQ (reference sequence). Between the trimmed V and J ends, which lost 6 bases and 0 bases, there was a span of 21 bases. CDR3 length: 18 residues. CDR3 in DNA: TGTGCCAGCAGGATACTACCGGGAAAGACCCGCTCTGGAAACACCATATATTTT. It codes for CASRILPGKTRSGNTIYF.

The rearrangement joins TRBV25-1 to TRBJ1-5, with D perhaps matching TRBD1 (5 bases). V lost 4 bases, J lost 4 bases, and 14 bases lay in between. This CDR3 comprises 15 residues. Germline V gene data show CDR1 as MGHDK and CDR2 as SYGVNS. The CDR3 loop is CASSGPGRVNQPQHF. The CDR3 DNA reads TGTGCCAGCAGTGGTCCGGGCAGGGTGAATCAGCCCCAGCATTTT.

The chain recombines TRBV6-1 with TRBJ2-1; D ambiguous. Germline assignment: CDR1 MNHNS and CDR2 SASEGT. V shed 1 base and J shed 5 bases, with 6 bases lying between them. This CDR3 has 13 amino acids. Here the CDR3 reads CASSEVTNNEQFF. The CDR3 DNA follows: TGTGCCAGCAGTGAAGTAACAAACAATGAGCAGTTCTTC.

This clone was seen once. This chain uses TRBV4-2 with TRBJ2-7, with D maybe TRBD2 (5 bases). Trimming removed 4 bases from V and 3 bases from J, with 10 bases in between. The germline gives CDR1 LGHNA, CDR2 YNFKEQ. This CDR3 is built from 13 residues. The CDR3 spells CASSPPRGYEQYF. As DNA, the CDR3 is TGTGCCAGCAGCCCGCCCCGGGGCTACGAGCAGTACTTC.

The CDR3, as DNA: TGTGCCAGCAGCTTAGGGGGTGGTGGCTACACCTTC. Amino acids: CASSLGGGGYTF. The chain recombines TRBV5-4 with TRBJ1-2; possibly TRBD1 for D (6 bases). Germline V CDR1 and CDR2: SGHNT, YYREEE (reference sequence). The CDR3 spans 12 residues. Between the trimmed V and J ends, which lost 2 bases and 7 bases, there was a span of 9 bases.

The chain joins TRBV5-1 to TRBJ1-6, with D uncertain. Germline assignment: CDR1 SGHRS and CDR2 YFSETQ. V was trimmed by 4 bases and J by 7 bases, leaving 12 bases between them. The CDR3 spans 14 residues. The CDR3: CASSLDGMNSPLHF. CDR3 sequence (DNA): TGCGCCAGCAGCCTGGACGGGATGAATTCACCCCTCCACTTT.

This chain joins TRBV7-8 and TRBJ1-3, with unresolved D. The CDR3 is 15 amino acids. Per the germline V gene, CDR1 is SGHVS and CDR2 is FQNEAQ. Deletions cut 2 bases from V and 3 bases from J, with 11 bases between. The CDR3 here is CASSLLVSFGNTIYF. The CDR3, as DNA: TGTGCCAGCAGCTTATTAGTGTCCTTTGGAAACACCATATATTTT.

The V gene is TRBV7-5, the J gene TRBJ2-5; the D segment call TRBD1 is taken from the table without a DNA check. TRBV7-5 is a documented pseudogene. CDR3 length equals 13 residues. The CDR3, as DNA: TGTGTCAGAAGCCCCCTGACAGGGAAGACCCAGTACTTC. Translated, it gives CVRSPLTGKTQYF.

The chain carries TRBV14 and TRBJ1-1; D is ambiguous. Germline assignment: CDR1 SGHDN and CDR2 FVKESK. Between the trimmed V and J ends, which lost 1 base and 5 bases, there was a span of 17 bases. The CDR3 is 16 residues long. CDR3 sequence reads: CASSQGLWSAGTEAFF. The CDR3 coding sequence is TGTGCCAGCAGCCAAGGTTTATGGAGTGCCGGGACTGAAGCTTTCTTT.

V is TRBV29-1 and J is TRBJ2-1, with TRBD2 matching over 12 bases. The length of the CDR3 is 15 residues. Unmatched junction bases numbered 9, after V lost 4 bases and J lost 8 bases. Germline V gene data show CDR1 as SQVTM and CDR2 as ANQGSEA. CDR3 sequence reads: CSVGPASGGADEQFF. CDR3 sequence (DNA): TGCAGCGTTGGCCCTGCTAGCGGGGGGGCTGATGAGCAGTTCTTC.

The chain is built from TRBV2 and TRBJ2-7, with D perhaps TRBD1 (6 bases). This CDR3 has 15 amino acids. Trimming took 4 bases from V and 3 from J, leaving 16 bases between them. From germline, CDR1 is SNHLY and CDR2 FYNNEI. The DNA for the CDR3 is TGTGCCAGCAGTGCAAACAGGGAAAGGGGCTACGAGCAGTACTTC. This translates into CASSANRERGYEQYF. The full variable domain, completed using reference TRBV2 and TRBJ2-7, is EPEVTQTPSHQVTQMGQEVILRCVPISNHLYFYWYRQILGQKVEFLVSFYNNEISEKSEIFDDQFSVERPDGSNFTLKIRSTKLEDSAMYFCASSANRERGYEQYFGPGTRLTVT.

The CDR3 sequence: CASSPGTSGAYNEQFF. The CDR3 DNA reads TGTGCCAGCAGTCCTGGTACTAGCGGGGCATACAATGAGCAGTTCTTC. The chain uses TRBV28 and TRBJ2-1; 10 nucleotides match TRBD2. This CDR3 has 16 residues. With V trimmed by 5 bases and J by 4 bases, 8 bases remained unmatched. Per the germline V gene, CDR1 is MDHEN and CDR2 is SYDVKM.